This T cell receptor beta chain was sequenced during a study of T cells after yellow fever vaccination. Study-wide points: The study found a weaker secondary response that peaked faster, day 5 versus 15. Overall, a small share of clonotypes was seen in both CD4 and CD8 compartments. In FACS-sorted repertoires, abundant clonotypes from the bulk population could appear as contaminants.

Generation of TCR cDNA used 5'RACE template switching (which added a universal primer site and UMIs). MiXCR was run by TCRdb on the 5' RACE reads, yielding one entry per CDR3 protein. Among some 560,000 distinct CDR3 sequences listed, around 17% were seen once. With respect to this clonotype: The antigen is unknown.

The sample was PBMCs, taken more than 4 days after the first yellow fever vaccination. The sequence came from a man between 18 and 35 years old who received the YFV17D yellow fever vaccine.

The CDR3 reads CASSQHRGSRAYEQYF. In nucleotides, the CDR3 is TGCGCCAGCAGCCAGCACCGAGGGAGCAGGGCCTACGAGCAGTACTTC. The V gene is TRBV4-3, the J gene TRBJ2-7; D may match TRBD1 or TRBD2 (5 bases each). This CDR3 is built from 16 residues. CDR1 and CDR2 (germline): LGHNA, YSLEER. Trimming left V 3 bases short and J 2 bases short, with 17 bases between.